The 25 T cell receptor beta chains listed next were all sequenced from one sample in a study of OX40 agonist ivuxolimab in advanced cancers. Produced via immunoSEQ multiplex PCR; TCRdb's table is partial and in-frame only. The table records about 81,000 clones, around 80% of them present only once. The starting material was CD4+ or CD8+ T cells sorted from blood, obtained in a trial of the OX40 agonist ivuxolimab. The source is an adult with an advanced solid tumor such as melanoma, head and neck, liver or kidney cancer.

The V call is TRBV7-9, the J call TRBJ2-1, with D perhaps matching TRBD1 (6 bases). The CDR3 runs to 16 residues. V was pared by 5 bases and J by 4 bases, with 18 bases between. Germline assignment: CDR1 SEHNR and CDR2 FQNEAQ (reference sequence). The CDR3 sequence: CASSGRWGQAYNEQFF. For the CDR3, the DNA is TGTGCCAGCAGCGGCCGTTGGGGGCAGGCTTACAATGAGCAGTTCTTC.

This rearrangement joins TRBV7-2 to TRBJ2-3, with TRBD1 as a possible D gene (6 bases). Per the germline V gene, CDR1 is SGHTA and CDR2 is FQGNSA. This CDR3 is built from 14 residues. The ends were cut back, 11 bases at V and 1 base at J, with 16 bases in the middle. CDR3 in DNA: TGTGCCGGGGGCACACGGGGTGGCACAGATACGCAGTATTTT. The encoded protein is CAGGTRGGTDTQYF.

V is TRBV27 and J is TRBJ2-5, with 8 bases identical to TRBD1. The CDR3 is made up of 14 amino acids. Germline-derived CDR1 and CDR2 are MNHEY and SMNVEV (reference sequence). V was clipped by 5 bases and J by 4 bases; unmatched bases: 6. This CDR3 reads CASSPTGGIETQYF. DNA of the CDR3: TGTGCCAGCAGTCCCACAGGGGGAATAGAGACCCAGTACTTC.

The chain uses TRBV28 and TRBJ1-5; D is unresolved. Germline CDR1 reads MDHEN; CDR2 reads SYDVKM. V lost 8 bases and J lost 3, with 14 bases in between. This CDR3 has 14 amino acids. The CDR3 nucleotides are TGTGCCAGCCGGAGGCGGGTGAACAATCAGCCCCAGCATTTT. It specifies CASRRRVNNQPQHF.

This clone has only one observation. The chain uses TRBV27 and TRBJ2-5; no reliable D call. Germline CDR1 reads MNHEY; CDR2 reads SMNVEV (reference sequence). Deletions cut 3 bases from V and 12 bases from J, with 17 bases between. This CDR3 has 13 residues. The CDR3 reads CASSFWTPVVEYF. CDR3 coding DNA: TGTGCCAGCAGTTTCTGGACCCCGGTGGTTGAGTACTTC.

The chain combines TRBV6-5 with TRBJ1-5; TRBD1 is a possible D gene (6 bases). Germline V CDR1 and CDR2: MNHEY, SVGAGI. The length of the CDR3 is 15 residues. V lost 0 bases and J 2 bases, leaving 8 bases between the germline ends. CDR3: CASSYSAGGNQPQHF. In nucleotides, the CDR3 is TGTGCCAGCAGTTACTCGGCAGGGGGCAATCAGCCCCAGCATTTT.

The chain has TRBV28 and TRBJ1-4; possibly TRBD1 for D (6 bases). The CDR3 spans 15 residues. CDR1 MDHEN and CDR2 SYDVKM come from the germline V gene. V gave up 6 bases and J gave up 8 bases, with 19 bases separating them. The CDR3 loop is CASRQEDRFGEKLFF. The DNA of the CDR3 is TGTGCCAGCAGGCAAGAGGACAGATTTGGGGAAAAACTGTTTTTT. The full variable domain, its missing parts supplied by reference TRBV28 and TRBJ1-4, is DVKVTQSSRYLVKRTGEKVFLECVQDMDHENMFWYRQDPGLGLRLIYFSYDVKMKEKGDIPEGYSVSREKKERFSLILESASTNQTSMYLCASRQEDRFGEKLFFGSGTQLSVL.

CDR3 in amino acids: CASSLRHPASGGELFF. CDR3 coding DNA: TGTGCCAGCAGCTTAAGACACCCGGCGTCTGGCGGGGAGCTGTTTTTT. The V call is TRBV7-3, the J call TRBJ2-2; D is unresolved. Trimming stripped 1 base from V and 7 bases from J, with 16 bases between. The germline V gene has CDR1 SGHTA and CDR2 FQGTGA. The CDR3 is 16 residues long.

The genes are TRBV28 and TRBJ1-5, with D possibly being TRBD1 (5 bases). The CDR3 sequence is 13 residues long. Trimming took off 3 bases at V and 9 bases at J, with 12 bases between the two ends. Germline CDR1 is MDHEN and CDR2 is SYDVKM. The CDR3: CASSFAPRGPQHF. In DNA form, the CDR3 reads TGTGCCAGCAGTTTTGCGCCTAGGGGGCCCCAGCATTTT.

Only one count was recorded for this clone. The CDR3 sequence: CASSQDGNRGRGTDTQYF. The CDR3 coding sequence is TGCGCCAGCAGCCAAGATGGGAACCGGGGCAGGGGAACAGATACGCAGTATTTT. The V gene is TRBV4-3, the J gene TRBJ2-3; TRBD1 might be the D (6 bases). CDR1 is LGHNA, CDR2 YSLEER, per germline. V lost 0 bases and J 3 bases, leaving 19 bases between the germline ends. The CDR3 totals 18 residues.

V usage is TRBV30 and J usage is TRBJ2-5; D is perhaps TRBD1 or TRBD2 (6 bases each). The germline V and J ends were trimmed by 1 base and 5 bases, with 20 bases remaining between them. Germline V gives CDR1 GTSNPN, CDR2 SVGIG (reference sequence). This CDR3 is built from 16 residues. The CDR3 DNA reads as TGTGCCTGGAGTGGGGGGGCAAACAGGGCTTGGGAGACCCAGTACTTC. This encodes CAWSGGANRAWETQYF. The variable domain in full, with the rest retrieved from reference TRBV30 and TRBJ2-5, is SQTIHQWPATLVQPVGSPLSLECTVEGTSNPNLYWYRQAAGRGLQLLFYSVGIGQISSEVPQNLSASRPQDRQFILSSKKLLLSDSGFYLCAWSGGANRAWETQYFGPGTRLLVL.

This clone was counted a few times. This chain uses TRBV11-3 with TRBJ2-2; TRBD1 is a possible D gene (5 bases). CDR3 length equals 16 residues. V lost 5 bases and J 0 bases, leaving 13 bases between the germline ends. CDR1 SGHNT and CDR2 YENEEA come from the germline V gene. The CDR3 here is CASSPTDAPNTGELFF. The CDR3 DNA sequence: TGTGCCAGCAGCCCGACAGACGCCCCGAACACCGGGGAGCTGTTTTTT.

This clone was counted between two and nine times. The chain links TRBV19 to TRBJ2-7, with a tentative D call TRBD1 (7 bases). In germline, CDR1 is LNHDA, CDR2 SQIVND (reference sequence). The V end lost 5 bases, the J end lost 0 bases, and 14 bases lay between the germline ends. The length of the CDR3 is 15 residues. The CDR3 DNA reads as TGTGCCAGTAGTTCGGCAGGGGGGAGCTCCTACGAGCAGTACTTC. As protein: CASSSAGGSSYEQYF.

The J gene is TRBJ1-6, the V gene TRBV4-1, with D perhaps matching TRBD1 (5 bases). Trimming removed 6 bases from V and 8 bases from J, with 14 bases in between. The germline V gene has CDR1 MGHRA and CDR2 YSYEKL. The CDR3 runs to 14 residues. The DNA for the CDR3 is TGCGCCAGCAGACAGGCCTTGGGGGATTCACCCCTCCACTTT. Protein sequence: CASRQALGDSPLHF.

CDR3 residues: CASSLEGPGYEQYF. The CDR3 DNA reads as TGTGCCAGCAGCTTAGAAGGACCGGGATACGAGCAGTACTTC. The genes are TRBV7-8 and TRBJ2-7, with a weak D call TRBD2 (5 bases). The CDR3 has 14 residues. V gave up 1 base and J gave up 4 bases, with 11 bases separating them. Germline V gene sequence: CDR1 SGHVS, CDR2 FQNEAQ.

This rearrangement joins TRBV2 to TRBJ2-1, with D tentatively TRBD2 (7 bases). Germline CDR1 and CDR2: SNHLY and FYNNEI. Trimming took off 9 bases at V and 3 bases at J, with 21 bases between the two ends. This CDR3 contains 16 residues. The CDR3 nucleotides read TGTGCCAGGGGGATGGGGGCGGGAGAATTCTACAATGAGCAGTTCTTC. Translation: CARGMGAGEFYNEQFF. The full variable domain, its missing parts supplied by reference TRBV2 and TRBJ2-1, is EPEVTQTPSHQVTQMGQEVILRCVPISNHLYFYWYRQILGQKVEFLVSFYNNEISEKSEIFDDQFSVERPDGSNFTLKIRSTKLEDSAMYFCARGMGAGEFYNEQFFGPGTRLTVL.

This clone was observed a single time. The chain uses TRBV5-6 and TRBJ2-5; 7 bases are shared with TRBD1. V was pared by 3 bases and J by 2 bases, with 10 bases of the junction left unmatched. The germline V gene has CDR1 SGHDT and CDR2 YYEEEE. There are 16 residues in the CDR3. Written as DNA, the CDR3 is TGTGCCAGCAGCTACCCTGACAGGGAAGTTCAAGAGACCCAGTACTTC. This encodes CASSYPDREVQETQYF. Variable domain in full (rest from reference TRBV5-6 and TRBJ2-5): DAGVTQSPTHLIKTRGQQVTLRCSPKSGHDTVSWYQQALGQGPQFIFQYYEEEERQRGNFPDRFSGHQFPNYSSELNVNALLLGDSALYLCASSYPDREVQETQYFGPGTRLLVL.

This sequence joins TRBV5-1 and TRBJ1-5, with TRBD1 as a possible D gene (5 bases). Trimming pared 1 base from V and 1 base from J, leaving 12 bases between. CDR1 and CDR2 from the germline V gene are SGHRS and YFSETQ. The CDR3 runs to 16 residues. The CDR3 bases are TGCGCCAGCAGCTTGACCGCCCGGGACAGCAATCAGCCCCAGCATTTT. Encoded protein: CASSLTARDSNQPQHF.

The V gene is TRBV6-1, the J gene TRBJ1-1, with D maybe TRBD1 (5 bases). CDR1 is MNHNS and CDR2 is SASEGT in the germline V gene. The CDR3 consists of 12 residues. Trimming cost V 2 bases and J 8 bases, with 9 bases left between them. The DNA for the CDR3 is TGTGCCAGCAGTGAAACTCCAGGGGAAGCTTTCTTT. Translation gives CASSETPGEAFF.

This clone was seen just once. V and J are TRBV7-9 and TRBJ2-1; 9 nucleotides agree with TRBD2. V shed 5 bases and J 5 bases; nucleotides not matched to a gene: 10. The CDR3 is 16 amino acids. The germline V gene has CDR1 SEHNR and CDR2 FQNEAQ (reference sequence). The CDR3 here is CASSGTSGLGDNEQFF. Here the CDR3 DNA reads TGTGCCAGCAGCGGTACTAGCGGGCTGGGCGACAATGAGCAGTTCTTC.

The DNA for the CDR3 is TGTGCCAGTAGTCCCGGGACTAGCGACAATGAGCAGTTCTTC. Its translation is CASSPGTSDNEQFF. This chain uses TRBV19 with TRBJ2-1, with 10 bases fitting TRBD2. The CDR3 contains 14 residues. The germline V gene has CDR1 LNHDA and CDR2 SQIVND (reference sequence). The junction had 3 bases not matched to a gene; V was cut back by 5 bases and J by 5 bases.

V and J are TRBV11-2 and TRBJ2-3; D is undetermined. The CDR3 is 13 residues long. CDR1 and CDR2 (germline): SGHAT, FQNNGV. The V gene lost 4 bases and the J gene lost 2 bases, with 7 bases spanning the gap. The CDR3 sequence is CASSSDLTDTQYF. CDR3 bases: TGTGCCAGCAGCTCGGACCTCACAGATACGCAGTATTTT.

The chain recombines TRBV19 with TRBJ2-1, with no clear D. This CDR3 has 15 amino acids. Germline V lookup: CDR1 LNHDA, CDR2 SQIVND (reference sequence). Trimming took 3 bases from V and 9 from J, leaving 18 bases between them. The CDR3 loop is CASSILVLGVGEQFF. CDR3 in DNA: TGTGCCAGTAGTATCCTGGTTCTTGGGGTAGGTGAGCAGTTCTTC.

Turning to this clone: A read error may account for a junction end that differs from germline. V gene TRBV7-9 combines with J gene TRBJ1-1, with D perhaps matching TRBD1 (5 bases). The germline V gene encodes CDR1 SEHNR and CDR2 FQNEAQ (reference sequence). The CDR3 contains 11 residues. The CDR3, as DNA: TGTGCCAGCAGCTTAGTGGGTCAGGGTCTCTTT. Amino acids: CASSLVGQGLF.

The chain couples TRBV5-4 to TRBJ2-3; 8 bases line up with TRBD2. The CDR3 has 15 residues. Germline V gives CDR1 SGHNT, CDR2 YYREEE (reference sequence). The ends lost 5 bases at V and 6 bases at J; junction bases unmatched: 11. The CDR3 here is CASRDQRESHDTQYF. DNA of the CDR3: TGTGCCAGCAGGGACCAGCGGGAGAGTCACGATACGCAGTATTTT.